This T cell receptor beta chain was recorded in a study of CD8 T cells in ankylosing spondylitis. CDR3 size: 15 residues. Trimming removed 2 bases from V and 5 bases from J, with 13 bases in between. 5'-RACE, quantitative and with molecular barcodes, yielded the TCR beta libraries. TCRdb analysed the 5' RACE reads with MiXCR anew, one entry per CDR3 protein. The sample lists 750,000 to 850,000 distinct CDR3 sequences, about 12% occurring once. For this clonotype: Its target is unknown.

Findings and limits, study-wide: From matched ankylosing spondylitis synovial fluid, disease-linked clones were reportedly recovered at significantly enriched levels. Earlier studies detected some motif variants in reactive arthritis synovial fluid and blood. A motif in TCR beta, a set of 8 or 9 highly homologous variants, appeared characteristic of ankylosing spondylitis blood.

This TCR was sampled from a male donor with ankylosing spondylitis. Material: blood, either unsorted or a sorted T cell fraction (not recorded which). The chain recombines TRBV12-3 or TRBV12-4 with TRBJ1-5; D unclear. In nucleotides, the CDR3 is TGTGCCAGCAGTTTACTGGCCGCCGCCGATCAGCCCCAGCATTTT. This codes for CASSLLAAADQPQHF.